A selection of T cell receptor beta chains follows, all from one sample in a study of cytomegalovirus exposure and HLA in healthy donors. The repertoire was sequenced with immunoSEQ multiplex PCR; TCRdb's copy has only in-frame clones and lacks some. The profile covers 100,000 to 150,000 clones, with roughly 8.8% appearing a single time and 5.5% to 8% taken by the ten largest. Sequencing input: PBMCs. Receptors originate from a woman between 40 and 55 years old in good health and CMV-seropositive. CDR3s include the opening cysteine and the closing phenylalanine or tryptophan. Each record gives: V gene, J gene, clone size, D gene, CDR3 DNA, CDR3 protein. The D gene is left open where the match is weak. Clone sizes are given selectively: once, few, many, or a class where the clone is expanded.

>TRBV7-9|TRBJ2-3|.|TRBD2
TGTGCCAGCAGCGCTGGCAGCGGGGGGGCCACAGATACGCAGTATTTT
CASSAGSGGATDTQYF
>TRBV7-4|TRBJ1-3|.|.
TGTGCCAGCAGCTTAGAGAGGGCGTGTGGAAACACCATATATTTT
CASSLERACGNTIYF
>TRBV4-1|TRBJ1-5|few|.
TGCGCCAGCAGCCAAGAAGGCAGGGTTGGCAATCAGCCCCAGCATTTT
CASSQEGRVGNQPQHF
>TRBV2|TRBJ2-2|.|TRBD1
TGTGCCAGCAGGACAGGGGGCGACACCGGGGAGCTGTTTTTT
CASRTGGDTGELFF
>TRBV7-2|TRBJ1-2|.|.
TGTGCCAGCAGCCCTACGTCTTATGGCTACACCTTC
CASSPTSYGYTF
>TRBV6-6|TRBJ1-2|few|TRBD1
TGTGCCAGCAGATCCTGGGACAGGGACGGCTACACCTTC
CASRSWDRDGYTF
>TRBV4-1|TRBJ2-5|few|.
TGCGCCAGCAGCCAAGATACCCCAGGGCTGGAGCGGGCCACCAGGGAGACCCAGTACTTC
CASSQDTPGLERATRETQYF
>TRBV7-2|TRBJ2-2|.|TRBD2
TGTGCCAGCAGCTTACTAGCGGGGGACACCGGGGAGCTGTTTTTT
CASSLLAGDTGELFF
>TRBV2|TRBJ2-3|few|TRBD2
TGTGCCAGCATCGGGGGACTAGCGGCCGATACGCAGTATTTT
CASIGGLAADTQYF
>TRBV7-2|TRBJ2-2|few|TRBD2
TGTGCCAGCAGCTTTAGCGGGGGGACATACACCGGGGAGCTGTTTTTT
CASSFSGGTYTGELFF
>TRBV15|TRBJ2-3|few|TRBD1
TGTGCCACCAGCAGAGTTGGACAGGCAACTAGCACAGATACGCAGTATTTT
CATSRVGQATSTDTQYF
>TRBV7-2|TRBJ1-4|few|.
TGTGCCAGCAGCTTCGGACAGCAGTCCGGGGGGGAAAAACTGTTTTTT
CASSFGQQSGGEKLFF
>TRBV6-4|TRBJ1-1|few|.
TGTGCCAGCAGGGAGGCGGGGGACACTGAAGCTTTCTTT
CASREAGDTEAFF
>TRBV7-2|TRBJ2-2|few|.
TGTGCCAGCAGCTTAGCAAGACAGGGAGGGCTGTTTTTT
CASSLARQGGLFF
>TRBV7-9|TRBJ1-1|.|.
TGTGCCAGCGAACACGGACAGCTGAACACTGAAGCTTTCTTT
CASEHGQLNTEAFF
>TRBV29-1|TRBJ2-3|.|TRBD2
TGCAGCGTAGGGACTAGTGGAGCAGATACGCAGTATTTT
CSVGTSGADTQYF
>TRBV19|TRBJ1-5|few|TRBD1
TGTGCCAGTAGTATTAGGTTCGGGCAGGGGGCGAATCAGCCCCAGCATTTT
CASSIRFGQGANQPQHF
>TRBV19|TRBJ1-4|few|TRBD1
TGTGCCAGCCTTCCCTCAGGGGGCGTTAACCATTATGAAAAACTGTTTTTT
CASLPSGGVNHYEKLFF
>TRBV5-4|TRBJ2-7|.|TRBD2
TGTGCCAGCAGTCTTAGCGGGGGGGCACGATCGGAACCTTACGAGCAGTACTTC
CASSLSGGARSEPYEQYF
>TRBV10-3|TRBJ1-1|few|.
TGTGCCATCAGGCGGACAGCAATATGGAACACTGAAGCTTTCTTT
CAIRRTAIWNTEAFF
>TRBV5-4|TRBJ1-1|few|.
TGTGCCAGCAGCTTAAAACTAGGGATGCGTCATAGGGCTGAAGCTTTCTTT
CASSLKLGMRHRAEAFF
>TRBV5-4|TRBJ2-2|few|TRBD2
TGTGCCAGCAGCTCACCGGGACTAACAACCGGGGAGCTGTTTTTT
CASSSPGLTTGELFF
>TRBV12-5|TRBJ1-2|.|.
TGTGCTAGTGGTTCGACAGGTGAAATCGGCTATGGCTACACCTTC
CASGSTGEIGYGYTF
>TRBV4-2|TRBJ2-6|few|.
TGTGCCAGCAGCCAAGACGGCAGGTCCTCTGGGGCCAACGTCCTGACTTTC
CASSQDGRSSGANVLTF
>TRBV2|TRBJ1-6|many|.
TGTGCCAGCAGTGTGCCTATTGCGGATTCACCCCTCCACTTT
CASSVPIADSPLHF
>TRBV10-3|TRBJ2-1|.|.
TGTGCCATCAGTGAATCGGGGGTCTACAATGAGCAGTTCTTC
CAISESGVYNEQFF
>TRBV19|TRBJ1-4|many|.
TGTGCCAGTATGGACAGTCCAACTAATGAAAAACTGTTTTTT
CASMDSPTNEKLFF
>TRBV15|TRBJ1-2|.|TRBD1
TGTGCCACCAGCAGAGAACCACAGGGGTTGGATGGCTACACCTTC
CATSREPQGLDGYTF
>TRBV7-2|TRBJ1-3|.|.
TGTGCCAGCAGCCTCTCGGGAGGGGCTGGAAACACCATATATTTT
CASSLSGGAGNTIYF
>TRBV9|TRBJ1-2|.|TRBD1
TGTGCCAGCAGCGGAGGACAGGGAGGAGGCTACACCTTC
CASSGGQGGGYTF
>TRBV5-6|TRBJ2-7|.|TRBD2
TGTGCCAGCAGCTCGCCCGGGGGGGATGATTACGCGCAGTACTTC
CASSSPGGDDYAQYF
>TRBV19|TRBJ2-3|.|TRBD2
TGTACTAGCCGTAGCGGGAACACAGATACGCAGTATTTT
CTSRSGNTDTQYF
>TRBV9|TRBJ1-1|.|TRBD1
TGTGCCAGCAGCCTTCGACAGGGGAACACTGAAGCTTTCTTT
CASSLRQGNTEAFF
>TRBV19|TRBJ1-1|few|TRBD1
TGTGCCAGTAGAACTTCACTCCTCGAACAGGGGACGCCTTTCTTT
CASRTSLLEQGTPFF
>TRBV7-2|TRBJ1-5|.|.
TGTGCCAGCAGCCCAAGCCCTAAGGGGCAGCCCCAGCATTTT
CASSPSPKGQPQHF
>TRBV6-1|TRBJ1-2|.|TRBD1
TGTGCCAGCAGTGAGACAGGGCCCTACACCTTC
CASSETGPYTF
>TRBV4-2|TRBJ1-6|few|.
TGTGCCAGCAGCCACTCTGAGGGGGAATCCTATAATTCACCCCTCCACTTT
CASSHSEGESYNSPLHF
>TRBV9|TRBJ2-7|few|.
TGTGCCAGCAGCGTCAATGAGGGAAGAGGCGAGCAGTACTTC
CASSVNEGRGEQYF
>TRBV5-1|TRBJ1-4|few|.
TGCGCCAGCAGCCCCACCCGCACGGGTGGTGAAAAACTGTTTTTT
CASSPTRTGGEKLFF
>TRBV7-6|TRBJ2-2|few|.
TGTGCCAGCAGCTTAGACGGAGGTAGCTACACCGGGGAGCTGTTTTTT
CASSLDGGSYTGELFF
>TRBV6-5|TRBJ1-2|few|.
TGTGCCAGCAGTTACCCAGGTCAGGGTCGGGGCTACACCTTC
CASSYPGQGRGYTF
>TRBV5-1|TRBJ2-7|few|.
TGCGCCAGCAGCCCTCCCCTGCCGACAGGAGCGGACGAGCAGTACTTC
CASSPPLPTGADEQYF
>TRBV6-1|TRBJ2-5|few|.
TGTGCCAGCAGGAGCCGAGAGACCCAGTACTTC
CASRSRETQYF
>TRBV5-1|TRBJ2-5|few|TRBD2
TGCGCCAGCAGCTTGGAACTAGCGGGGGTCCAGGAGACCCAGTACTTC
CASSLELAGVQETQYF
>TRBV14|TRBJ2-3|few|TRBD2
TGTGCCAGCGGACTAGCAGGGACAGATACGCAGTATTTT
CASGLAGTDTQYF
>TRBV19|TRBJ2-2|few|TRBD2
TGTGCCAGTAGTGCGGGGACTAGGGGCCCTCCAGAGCTGTTTTTT
CASSAGTRGPPELFF
>TRBV4-1|TRBJ2-5|.|TRBD1
TGCGCCAGCAGCCAACGCTCGGACAGGGGTCTGGAGACCCAGTACTTC
CASSQRSDRGLETQYF
>TRBV5-5|TRBJ2-5|.|.
TGTGCCAGCAGCTTGGGGGCAGGGGATATCCAGTACTTC
CASSLGAGDIQYF
>TRBV10-2|TRBJ2-3|few|.
TGCGCCAGCGCAGCGGAGAGCACAGATACGCAGTATTTT
CASAAESTDTQYF
>TRBV2|TRBJ1-5|.|.
TGTGCCAGCAGCATAGAACAGCCCCAGCATTTT
CASSIEQPQHF